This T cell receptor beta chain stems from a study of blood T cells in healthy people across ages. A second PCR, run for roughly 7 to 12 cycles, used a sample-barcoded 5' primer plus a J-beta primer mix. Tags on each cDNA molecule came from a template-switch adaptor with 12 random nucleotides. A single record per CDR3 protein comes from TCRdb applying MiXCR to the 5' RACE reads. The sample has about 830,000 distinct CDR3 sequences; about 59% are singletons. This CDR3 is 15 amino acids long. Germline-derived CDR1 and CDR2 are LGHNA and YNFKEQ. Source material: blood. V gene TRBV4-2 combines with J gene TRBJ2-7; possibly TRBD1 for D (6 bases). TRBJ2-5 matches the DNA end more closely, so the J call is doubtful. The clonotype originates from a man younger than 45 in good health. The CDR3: CASSRGGEIGETQYF. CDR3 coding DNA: TGTGCCAGCAGCCGTGGGGGCGAGATCGGAGAGACCCAGTACTTC.